This is a list of T cell receptor beta chains from one sample in a study of technical replicates of blood from a handful of donors. Profiled with immunoSEQ multiplex PCR; TCRdb holds only in-frame clones, not every one. Of around 95,000 clones listed, about 94% are singletons. The sample comprised T cells isolated from PBMCs. Every receptor here comes from a human donor in good health. CDR3s include the opening cysteine and the closing phenylalanine or tryptophan. Fields, in order: D gene, V gene, clone size, J gene, CDR3 DNA, CDR3 protein. D genes are given only for firm matches. Only some rows state a clone size, as once, few, many or a class for expanded clones.

.	TRBV9	.	TRBJ1-2	TGTGCCAGCAGCGTAGCTACGAGTGGGCAGTCTAACTATGGCTACACCTTC	CASSVATSGQSNYGYTF
.	TRBV7-9	.	TRBJ1-3	TGTGCCAGCAGCTCAGACAGGTTAAACTCTGGAAACACCATATATTTT	CASSSDRLNSGNTIYF
.	TRBV30	once	TRBJ2-3	TGTGCCTGGGGAGGGAGAGACTATAGCACAGATACGCAGTATTTT	CAWGGRDYSTDTQYF
.	TRBV5-1	.	TRBJ2-3	TGCGCCAGCAGCTTTCTCGGCACAGATACGCAGTATTTT	CASSFLGTDTQYF
.	TRBV27	.	TRBJ1-1	TGTGCCAGCCGAACGGGGGTGGGGGTGCCTGAAGCTTTCTTT	CASRTGVGVPEAFF
.	TRBV21-1	.	TRBJ1-6	TGTTCGAATTCACCCCTCCACTTT	CSNSPLHF
.	TRBV20-1	once	TRBJ1-2	TGCAGTGCTAGCTACAGGGTTGGCTACACCTTC	CSASYRVGYTF
.	TRBV28	.	TRBJ1-5	TGTGCCAGCAGTTTAAGCCATGGGAGGCAGCCCCAGCATTTT	CASSLSHGRQPQHF
.	TRBV7-9	.	TRBJ1-1	TGTGCCAGCATCAGGGGAACTGAAGCTTTCTTT	CASIRGTEAFF
.	TRBV15	.	TRBJ1-5	TGTGCCACCAGCAGAGGAGTCCTCCTTAGCAATCAGCCCCAGCATTTT	CATSRGVLLSNQPQHF
.	TRBV5-5	.	TRBJ1-2	TGTGCCAGCAGCATTCGACAGGCGAGCTATGGCTACACCTTC	CASSIRQASYGYTF
TRBD1	TRBV2	few	TRBJ1-1	TGTGCCAGCAGTGGCCAGGGGGCGAACACTGAAGCTTTCTTT	CASSGQGANTEAFF
.	TRBV5-1	.	TRBJ1-1	TGCGCCAGCAGCCTAACAGGCAATCGGGACACTGAAGCTTTCTTT	CASSLTGNRDTEAFF
.	TRBV9	.	TRBJ1-1	TGTGCCAGCAGCGTACAGGGGTTGGACACTGAAGCTTTCTTT	CASSVQGLDTEAFF
TRBD2	TRBV7-9	.	TRBJ2-1	TGTGCCAGCAGCGGCACTAGCGGGGGTTCTCGGAATGAGCAGTTCTTC	CASSGTSGGSRNEQFF
.	TRBV19	.	TRBJ2-1	TGTGCCAGTAGTATAAACGCTGGGAGCTCCTACAATGAGCAGTTCTTC	CASSINAGSSYNEQFF